This record looks at one T cell receptor beta chain sequence and its context. Its antigen remains unknown. The assay was immunoSEQ multiplex PCR, and TCRdb's table has in-frame clones only and misses some. The sample includes over 100,000 clones, about 91% seen only once; the top ten take 6.5% to 9.5%. This sample stems from a study of T cell responses to AZD1222 COVID-19 vaccine. Study-wide results and caveats: In all cases, repertoires were sampled only after the peak T cell response. A reported finding is that nearly half of spike-specific TCRs target unmutated variant regions. Spike was spanned by vaccine-associated CD4 TCRs, which were dominant at 160-218 and 743-854.

CDR1 is SGHVS and CDR2 is FQNEAQ in the germline V gene. The CDR3 totals 17 residues. V lost 1 base, J lost 3 bases, and 18 bases lay in between. The chain has TRBV7-8 and TRBJ1-1; D might be TRBD1 (5 bases). This clonotype was obtained from an adult in good health. The sample here was peripheral blood, taken on day 0 of AZD1222 vaccination. CDR3: CASSLELGGLGDTEAFF. CDR3 sequence (DNA): TGTGCCAGCAGCTTAGAGTTGGGGGGACTCGGCGACACTGAAGCTTTCTTT. Variable domain in full (rest from reference TRBV7-8 and TRBJ1-1): GAGVSQSPRYKVAKRGQDVALRCDPISGHVSLFWYQQALGQGPEFLTYFQNEAQLDKSGLPSDRFFAERPEGSVSTLKIQRTQQEDSAVYLCASSLELGGLGDTEAFFGQGTRLTVV.